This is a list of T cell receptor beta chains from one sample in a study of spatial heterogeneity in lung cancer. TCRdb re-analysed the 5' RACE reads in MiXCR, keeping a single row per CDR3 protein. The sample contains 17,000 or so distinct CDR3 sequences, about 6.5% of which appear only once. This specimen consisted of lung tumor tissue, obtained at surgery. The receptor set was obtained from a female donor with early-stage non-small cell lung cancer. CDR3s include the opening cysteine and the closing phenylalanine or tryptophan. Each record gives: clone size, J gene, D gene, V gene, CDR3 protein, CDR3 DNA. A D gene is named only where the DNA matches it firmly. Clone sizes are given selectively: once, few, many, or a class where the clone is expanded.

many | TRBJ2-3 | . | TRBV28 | CASSFKATSTDTQYF | TGTGCCAGCAGTTTCAAAGCGACTAGCACAGATACGCAGTATTTT
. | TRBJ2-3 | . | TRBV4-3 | CASSPSFADTQYF | TGCGCCAGCAGCCCAAGCTTCGCAGATACGCAGTATTTT
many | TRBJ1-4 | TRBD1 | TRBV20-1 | CSAGEQGINEKLFF | TGCAGTGCGGGAGAACAGGGGATTAATGAAAAACTGTTTTTT
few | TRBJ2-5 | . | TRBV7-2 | CASSLRRTQETQYF | TGTGCCAGCAGCTTACGTCGAACCCAAGAGACCCAGTACTTC
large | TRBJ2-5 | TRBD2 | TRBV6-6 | CGSGGEETQYF | TGTGGTAGCGGGGGGGAGGAGACCCAGTACTTC
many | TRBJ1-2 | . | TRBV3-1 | CASRPNGGNYGYTF | TGTGCCAGCCGGCCTAACGGAGGAAACTATGGCTACACCTTC
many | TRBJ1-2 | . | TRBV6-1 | CASSEPRPGGYTF | TGTGCCAGCAGTGAACCACGCCCCGGGGGCTACACCTTC
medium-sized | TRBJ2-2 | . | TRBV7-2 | CASSPLKTTGELFF | TGTGCCAGCAGCCCCCTCAAAACCACCGGGGAGCTGTTTTTT
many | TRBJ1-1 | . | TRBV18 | CASSPGDGRSAFF | TGTGCCAGCTCACCCGGGGACGGGCGTTCCGCTTTCTTT
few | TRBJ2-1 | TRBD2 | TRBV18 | CASSRDLLAGAHNEQFF | TGTGCCAGCTCTCGCGACCTTCTAGCGGGGGCTCACAATGAGCAGTTCTTC
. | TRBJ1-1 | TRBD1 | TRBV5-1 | CASSFGDSTEAFF | TGCGCCAGCAGCTTTGGGGACAGCACTGAAGCTTTCTTT
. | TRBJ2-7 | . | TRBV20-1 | CSPGEGVF | TGCAGCCCCGGGGAGGGGGTTTTC
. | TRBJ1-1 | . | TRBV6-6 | CASSFEGWNTEAFF | TGTGCCAGCTCCTTCGAGGGCTGGAACACTGAAGCTTTCTTT
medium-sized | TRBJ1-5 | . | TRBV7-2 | CASSLRDGNQPQHF | TGTGCCAGCAGCCTCCGGGACGGTAATCAGCCCCAGCATTTT
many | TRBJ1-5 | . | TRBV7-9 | CASSQDGGRGQPQHF | TGTGCCAGCAGCCAAGACGGAGGGCGGGGGCAGCCCCAGCATTTT
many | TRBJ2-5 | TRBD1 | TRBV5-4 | CASSLNRGETQYF | TGTGCCAGCAGCTTGAACAGGGGAGAGACCCAGTACTTC
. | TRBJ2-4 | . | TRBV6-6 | CACEQAGAKNIQYF | TGTGCCTGTGAACAGGCCGGGGCCAAAAACATTCAGTACTTC
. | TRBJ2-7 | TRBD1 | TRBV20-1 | CSARATGKGEQYF | TGCAGTGCTAGAGCGACAGGGAAGGGCGAGCAGTACTTC
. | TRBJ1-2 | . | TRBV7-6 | CASSSQGGYLEGYTF | TGTGCCAGCAGCTCCCAAGGGGGGTATCTGGAGGGCTACACCTTC
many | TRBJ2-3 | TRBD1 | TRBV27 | CASRGTPGQGAGSTDTQYF | TGTGCCAGCAGAGGTACCCCGGGACAGGGGGCCGGAAGCACAGATACGCAGTATTTT
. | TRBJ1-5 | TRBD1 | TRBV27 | CASGDSYSNQPQHF | TGTGCCAGTGGGGACAGCTATAGCAATCAGCCCCAGCATTTT
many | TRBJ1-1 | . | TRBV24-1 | CATSAGVPLNTEAFF | TGTGCCACCAGTGCAGGGGTCCCCCTGAACACTGAAGCTTTCTTT
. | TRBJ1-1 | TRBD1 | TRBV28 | CASRNTGGSWNTEAFF | TGTGCCAGCAGGAACACAGGGGGATCATGGAACACTGAAGCTTTCTTT
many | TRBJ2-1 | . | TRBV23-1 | CASSRSYRVLGQFF | TGCGCCAGCAGTCGGTCGTATAGGGTTCTAGGGCAGTTCTTC
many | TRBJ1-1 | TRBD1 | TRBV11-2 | CASSGGQLNTEAFF | TGTGCCAGCAGCGGGGGACAGTTGAACACTGAAGCTTTCTTT
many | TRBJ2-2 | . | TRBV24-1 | CATGGHPNTGELFF | TGTGCCACCGGAGGACACCCGAACACCGGGGAGCTGTTTTTT
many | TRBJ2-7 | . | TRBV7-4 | CASSNIGRSYEQYF | TGTGCCAGCTCCAATATAGGCCGGTCCTACGAGCAGTACTTC
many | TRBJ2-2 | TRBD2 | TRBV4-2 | CASSPVGGGANGGELFF | TGTGCCAGCAGCCCCGTCGGCGGGGGGGCCAATGGCGGGGAGCTGTTTTTT
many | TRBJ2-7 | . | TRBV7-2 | CASSPSQGGEQYF | TGTGCCAGCAGCCCTTCACAGGGAGGGGAGCAGTACTTC
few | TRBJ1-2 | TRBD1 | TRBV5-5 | CASSPTGGAGDLLDGYTF | TGTGCCAGCAGCCCGACAGGGGGTGCGGGGGACCTGCTGGATGGCTACACCTTC
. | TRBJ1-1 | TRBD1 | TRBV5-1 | CASRPGQLNTEAFF | TGCGCCAGCCGCCCGGGACAGTTGAACACTGAAGCTTTCTTT
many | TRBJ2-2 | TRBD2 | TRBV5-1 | CASSSGGGDTGELFF | TGCGCCAGCAGCTCGGGCGGGGGTGACACCGGGGAGCTGTTTTTT
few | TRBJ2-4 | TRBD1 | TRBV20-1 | CSANGQGAGNIQYF | TGCAGTGCAAACGGACAGGGGGCCGGAAACATTCAGTACTTC
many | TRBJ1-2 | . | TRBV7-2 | CASSSDSPSYGYTF | TGTGCCAGCAGCTCGGACAGCCCCTCCTATGGCTACACCTTC
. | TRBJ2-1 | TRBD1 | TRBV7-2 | CASTFTGQGAYEQFF | TGTGCCAGCACCTTCACCGGACAGGGGGCCTATGAGCAGTTCTTC
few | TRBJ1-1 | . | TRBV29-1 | CSVVEGRSDTEAFF | TGCAGCGTCGTCGAAGGTAGATCGGACACTGAAGCTTTCTTT
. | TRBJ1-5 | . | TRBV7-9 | CASSLGQISTDTQHF | TGTGCCAGCAGCTTAGGCCAGATTAGCACAGATACGCAGCATTTT
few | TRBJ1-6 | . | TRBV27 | CASSLSSNGINSPLHF | TGTGCCAGCAGTTTATCGTCTAACGGAATTAATTCACCCCTCCACTTT
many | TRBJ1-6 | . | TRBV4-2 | CASSQDDRNNSPLHF | TGTGCCAGCAGCCAAGATGACAGAAATAATTCACCCCTCCACTTT
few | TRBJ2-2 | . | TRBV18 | CASSPKGTGELFF | TGTGCCAGCTCACCAAAAGGCACCGGGGAGCTGTTTTTT
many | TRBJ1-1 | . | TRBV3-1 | CASSQLGSAEAFF | TGTGCCAGCAGCCAACTAGGGAGTGCTGAAGCTTTCTTT
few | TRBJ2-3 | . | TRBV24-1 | CATSDFTSTDTQYF | TGTGCCACCAGTGATTTTACCAGCACAGATACGCAGTATTTT
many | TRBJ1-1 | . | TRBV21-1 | CASSKVGGGRFTEAFF | TGTGCCAGCAGCAAGGTCGGAGGGGGGCGTTTCACTGAAGCTTTCTTT
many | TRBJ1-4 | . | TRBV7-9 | CASSFGSTNEKLFF | TGTGCCAGCAGCTTCGGGAGCACTAATGAAAAACTGTTTTTT
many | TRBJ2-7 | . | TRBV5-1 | CASSLDRRNEQYF | TGCGCCAGCAGCTTGGACAGGAGGAACGAGCAGTACTTC
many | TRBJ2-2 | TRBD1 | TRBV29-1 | CSVVDRATGELFF | TGCAGCGTTGTGGACAGGGCCACCGGGGAGCTGTTTTTT
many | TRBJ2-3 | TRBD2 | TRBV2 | CASSVRGGPDTQYF | TGTGCCAGCAGTGTGCGGGGGGGTCCAGATACGCAGTATTTT
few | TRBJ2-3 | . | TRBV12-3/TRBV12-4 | CASSFGRRDTQYF | TGTGCCAGCAGTTTTGGGAGGAGGGATACGCAGTATTTT
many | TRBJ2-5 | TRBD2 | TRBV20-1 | CSARAGRSGGALETQYF | TGCAGTGCTAGAGCTGGTCGGAGCGGGGGGGCCTTAGAGACCCAGTACTTC
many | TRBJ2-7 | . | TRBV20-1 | CSATGDEQYF | TGCAGTGCTACAGGTGACGAGCAGTACTTC
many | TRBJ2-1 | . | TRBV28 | CASSLGGEGEQFF | TGTGCCAGCAGTTTAGGAGGGGAAGGTGAGCAGTTCTTC